This T cell receptor beta chain derives from a study of T-cell memory formation after mild COVID-19. About the study: Clustering of TCRs was largely donor specific.

Constant-segment primers and 5'RACE yielded cDNA libraries for TCR alpha and TCR beta, each carrying sample barcodes and UMIs. Via MiXCR, TCRdb re-called the 5' RACE reads, giving one row per CDR3 protein. The table includes a few hundred thousand distinct CDR3 sequences, roughly 15% detected once. Study-level results: Contracting CD4+ clones lay largely in CM and EM, with CD8+ ones residing in EMRA.

CDR3 length equals 16 residues. V was pared by 3 bases and J by 0 bases, with 12 bases between. Germline values: CDR1 LGHDT, CDR2 YNNKEL (reference sequence). This clonotype appeared a few times. What it binds is unknown. Sequences were obtained from PBMCs or a T cell subset sorted from them (not recorded which). The chain recombines TRBV3-1 with TRBJ2-1; no clear D. The clonotype comes from a man aged 18 to 29 who had mild COVID-19 (a few samples of this study predate the infection). Cell type and time point are not known. CDR3 DNA sequence: TGTGCCAGCAGCCACCGAAAACTGAGCTCCTACAATGAGCAGTTCTTC. Amino acid sequence: CASSHRKLSSYNEQFF.